Included here is one T cell receptor (beta chain) sequence, with context. The same CDR3 arises from other DNA sequences in this sample as well. The data belong to a study of blood T cell repertoires in COVID-19. In germline, CDR1 is MNHEY, CDR2 SVGAGI. The CDR3 sequence is 13 residues long. The V end lost 0 bases, the J end lost 4 bases, and 6 bases lay between the germline ends. The table came from immunoSEQ multiplex PCR; TCRdb's copy has only in-frame clones and leaves some out. The data contain approximately 300,000 clones, around 92% of them singletons. The clonotype was recovered from a woman aged 30 to 39 who had recovered from COVID-19. The gene calls are TRBV6-5 and TRBJ1-2, with D unresolved. The material sequenced was PBMCs or T cells enriched from blood (not recorded which). The CDR3 DNA follows: TGTGCCAGCAGTTACTCGGGGAGCTATGGCTACACCTTC. Residues: CASSYSGSYGYTF.